Listed here are 13 T cell receptor beta chains from one sample, sequenced in a study of T cell responses to AZD1222 COVID-19 vaccine (dated by TCRdb to the early 2020s). The sample's time point label, decoded: baseline before first vaccination. The library was generated by the immunoSEQ multiplex PCR assay. In its TCRdb copy, this immuneACCESS table keeps in-frame sequences only and misses some clones. Where compared with another copy, unresolved V genes explain less than half of these, and the others have no known cause. This sample comprises about 73,000 clones, about nine tenths of them detected only once. The ten largest clones represent around 21% of the sample. Material: peripheral blood, obtained on day 0 of AZD1222 vaccination. Receptor source: an adult in good health.

This chain joins TRBV9 and TRBJ2-2; D could derive from TRBD1 or TRBD2 (5 bases each). Germline CDR1 is SGDLS and CDR2 is YYNGEE. CDR3 length equals 15 residues. V gave up 7 bases and J gave up 1 base, with 14 bases separating them. Here the CDR3 reads CASGIRDGNTGELFF. In DNA form, the CDR3 reads TGTGCCAGCGGCATCCGGGACGGGAACACCGGGGAGCTGTTTTTT.

CDR3 residues: CASSESVGSQETQYF. CDR3 nucleotide sequence: TGTGCCAGCAGTGAGTCGGTCGGGTCTCAAGAGACCCAGTACTTC. The chain uses TRBV2 and TRBJ2-5, with D unresolved. Trimming pared 3 bases from V and 2 bases from J, leaving 13 bases between. The germline V gene has CDR1 SNHLY and CDR2 FYNNEI. CDR3 length: 15 residues. Combining the CDR3 with reference TRBV2 and TRBJ2-5 gives the whole variable domain EPEVTQTPSHQVTQMGQEVILRCVPISNHLYFYWYRQILGQKVEFLVSFYNNEISEKSEIFDDQFSVERPDGSNFTLKIRSTKLEDSAMYFCASSESVGSQETQYFGPGTRLLVL.

The gene calls are TRBV7-2 and TRBJ2-2; D is ambiguous. The CDR3 sequence is 14 residues long. CDR1 and CDR2 from the germline V gene are SGHTA and FQGNSA. The V gene lost 5 bases and the J gene lost 5 bases, with 12 bases spanning the gap. The CDR3 DNA sequence: TGTGCCAGCAGCAGCCGACGAGGAACCGGGGAGCTGTTTTTT. The encoded protein is CASSSRRGTGELFF. The variable domain in full, with the rest retrieved from reference TRBV7-2 and TRBJ2-2, is GAGVSQSPSNKVTEKGKDVELRCDPISGHTALYWYRQSLGQGLEFLIYFQGNSAPDKSGLPSDRFSAERTGGSVSTLTIQRTQQEDSAVYLCASSSRRGTGELFFGEGSRLTVL.

The CDR3 DNA reads as TGTGCCAGCAGCCGAGACAGCTACGAGCAGTACTTC. It encodes CASSRDSYEQYF. V usage is TRBV9 and J usage is TRBJ2-7, with a possible D match to TRBD1 (5 bases). Trimming cost V 4 bases and J 3 bases, with 8 bases left between them. Per the germline V gene, CDR1 is SGDLS and CDR2 is YYNGEE. CDR3 length: 12 residues.

The gene calls are TRBV28 and TRBJ1-6, with 9 bases identical to TRBD1. Germline assignment: CDR1 MDHEN and CDR2 SYDVKM. Trimming took 7 bases from V and 7 from J; bases not matched to a gene: 8. CDR3 size: 15 residues. CDR3: CASIRDRGWNSPLHF. CDR3 nucleotides: TGTGCCAGCATCCGAGACAGGGGGTGGAATTCACCCCTCCACTTT.

As regards this clone: The identical CDR3 is also encoded by other nucleotide sequences in the sample. This chain connects TRBV19 to TRBJ1-1, with D perhaps TRBD1 (5 bases). The CDR3 has 14 residues. CDR1 LNHDA and CDR2 SQIVND come from the germline V gene (reference sequence). With 3 bases removed from V and 0 bases from J, the gap between germline ends came to 8 bases. For the CDR3, the DNA is TGTGCCAGTAGTATCCCAGGGATGAACACTGAAGCTTTCTTT. Protein sequence: CASSIPGMNTEAFF.

This clone was observed a handful of times. V is TRBV4-2 and J is TRBJ2-7; D may be TRBD1 (6 bases). V lost 0 bases and J 2 bases, leaving 11 bases between the germline ends. Germline assignment: CDR1 LGHNA and CDR2 YNFKEQ. The CDR3 covers 15 residues. The DNA for the CDR3 is TGTGCCAGCAGCCAAGACGCAGGGGCGGCCTACGAGCAGTACTTC. Protein product: CASSQDAGAAYEQYF.

The chain links TRBV20-1 to TRBJ1-5; D gene ambiguous. The germline CDR1 and CDR2 sequences are DFQATT and SNEGSKA (reference sequence). Deletions cut 3 bases from V and 3 bases from J, with 15 bases between. The CDR3 loop spans 15 amino acids. CDR3 nucleotide sequence: TGCAGTGCTAGTTTTGGGGTAAATTCCAATCAGCCCCAGCATTTT. Its translation: CSASFGVNSNQPQHF.

V is TRBV9 and J is TRBJ2-6; the D is unclear. Germline V gene sequence: CDR1 SGDLS, CDR2 YYNGEE. Trimming stripped 2 bases from V and 0 bases from J, with 3 bases between. The CDR3 contains 14 residues. CDR3 coding DNA: TGTGCCAGCAGCGTGGGCTCTGGGGCCAACGTCCTGACTTTC. It codes for CASSVGSGANVLTF. The variable domain in full, completed from reference TRBV9 and TRBJ2-6, reads DSGVTQTPKHLITATGQRVTLRCSPRSGDLSVYWYQQSLDQGLQFLIQYYNGEERAKGNILERFSAQQFPDLHSELNLSSLELGDSALYFCASSVGSGANVLTFGAGSRLTVL.

This rearrangement joins TRBV14 to TRBJ2-7; D gene unclear. CDR1 SGHDN and CDR2 FVKESK come from the germline V gene. Trimming shortened V by 3 bases and J by 0 bases, and 15 bases separated the two germline ends. The CDR3 consists of 16 residues. The CDR3 region has the DNA TGTGCCAGCAGCCAGAGACGGCTCTCGAGCTCCTACGAGCAGTACTTC. This gives the protein CASSQRRLSSSYEQYF. The full variable domain, in which reference TRBV14 and TRBJ2-7 provide the parts outside the CDR3, is EAGVTQFPSHSVIEKGQTVTLRCDPISGHDNLYWYRRVMGKEIKFLLHFVKESKQDESGMPNNRFLAERTGGTYSTLKVQPAELEDSGVYFCASSQRRLSSSYEQYFGPGTRLTVT.

The V call is TRBV12-3 or TRBV12-4, the J call TRBJ2-1; D gene unclear. Trimming left V 2 bases short and J 5 bases short, with 7 bases between. This CDR3 has 13 amino acids. The CDR3 DNA reads as TGTGCCAGCAGTTTAAGTGGAGACAATGAGCAGTTCTTC. Amino acids: CASSLSGDNEQFF.

This clone was detected a few times. This sequence joins TRBV6-2 or TRBV6-3 and TRBJ1-1, with D possibly being TRBD1 (5 bases). The length of the CDR3 is 13 residues. V was clipped by 6 bases and J by 10 bases, with 18 bases between them. Germline CDR1 reads MNHEY; CDR2 reads SVGEGT. The CDR3 loop is CASSLPPSGAAFF. DNA of the CDR3: TGTGCCAGCAGCCTACCCCCATCCGGGGCAGCTTTCTTT.

The sample holds a few counts of this clone. The CDR3 loop is CASSLSVGENEQFF. The CDR3 DNA reads as TGTGCCAGCAGTTTATCTGTGGGGGAAAATGAGCAGTTCTTC. The chain uses TRBV28 and TRBJ2-1; D may correspond to TRBD1 or TRBD2 (5 bases each). Germline loops: CDR1 MDHEN, CDR2 SYDVKM. This CDR3 contains 14 residues. V lost 1 base and J lost 7, with 11 bases in between.